This TCR beta chain was obtained from a study of radiotherapy plus CTLA-4 blockade in lung cancer. Turning to the study itself: Objective responses arose in approximately 19% of patients, and over 25% experienced disease control.

This clone was observed a few times. Its antigen is unidentified. Sequenced by immunoSEQ multiplex PCR; TCRdb stores in-frame clones only, minus some. The sample contains approximately 80,000 clones, about 78% of which appear only once. Per germline, CDR1 LGHNA and CDR2 YNFKEQ. The CDR3 covers 17 residues. The V gene lost 0 bases and the J gene lost 0 bases, with 14 bases spanning the gap. The study's findings and limits: An expansion of tumor-derived TCR clones occurred in blood after radiotherapy plus ipilimumab. Reports state that early shifts in blood T cell clones, with interferon-beta, best predicted response.

Chemo-refractory metastatic non-small-cell lung cancer patients received focal radiation with ipilimumab CTLA-4 blockade. The origin of this receptor is a human donor with non-small cell lung cancer whose response to radiotherapy plus ipilimumab could not be evaluated. Some clones in this sample may be carry-over from other donors' samples. Sequencing was performed on peripheral blood, taken from a patient treated with radiotherapy plus ipilimumab. J is TRBJ1-1 and V is TRBV4-2; D possibly corresponds to TRBD1 (6 bases). This chain's CDR3 is CASSQDWWGPMNTEAFF. The CDR3 nucleotides are TGTGCCAGCAGCCAAGATTGGTGGGGGCCGATGAACACTGAAGCTTTCTTT.